One and the same sample provided the 26 T cell receptor beta chains below, sequenced in a study of blood T cells in healthy people across ages. Next came a second PCR, run for 7 to 11 cycles, which used a sample-barcoded 5' primer along with a J-beta primer mix. TCRdb called the 5' RACE reads again in MiXCR, with one record for every CDR3 protein. The sample shows over 450,000 distinct CDR3 sequences, less than 25% of them seen only once. The sample also formed part of further work on T cells of mothers and their children.

Sequenced: blood. All receptors come from a boy between 5 and 17 years old in good health.

The J gene is TRBJ2-1, the V gene TRBV25-1; unclear D gene. The V gene's germline CDR1 is MGHDK and CDR2 SYGVNS. V lost 2 bases, J lost 2 bases, and 4 bases lay in between. The CDR3 runs 13 residues. The CDR3 region has the DNA TGTGCCAGCAGTGAAGAAGCCTACAATGAGCAGTTCTTC. It yields the protein CASSEEAYNEQFF.

This clonotype has just a few counts. The chain joins TRBV5-4 to TRBJ2-7; D is unresolved. Trimming pared 0 bases from V and 1 base from J, leaving 11 bases between. The CDR3 is made up of 15 amino acids. Germline V CDR1 and CDR2: SGHNT, YYREEE (reference sequence). The CDR3 region has the DNA TGTGCCAGCAGCTTGGCCGATCAAGGGTCCTACGAGCAGTACTTC. The encoded protein is CASSLADQGSYEQYF.

This clonotype has more than one count but fewer than ten. The gene calls are TRBV27 and TRBJ1-6; D remains ambiguous. Trimming stripped 3 bases from V and 8 bases from J, with 17 bases between. Germline-derived CDR1 and CDR2 are MNHEY and SMNVEV (reference sequence). This CDR3 comprises 16 residues. DNA of the CDR3: TGTGCCAGCAGTTTCCGGGCTCTAAGCTTTTATTCACCCCTCCACTTT. It translates to CASSFRALSFYSPLHF.

In regard to this clonotype: Sequence at one end of the junction differs from germline and may be a read error. The V call is TRBV7-2, the J call TRBJ2-7; TRBD2 agrees at 10 bases. This CDR3 has 14 amino acids. The germline CDR1 and CDR2 sequences are SGHTA and FQGNSA. DNA for the CDR3: TGTGCCAGCAGCCCCGGACTAGCGGCGTACGAGCAGTGCTTC. This sequence encodes CASSPGLAAYEQCF.

This clonotype came up a few times. This sequence joins TRBV9 and TRBJ2-5; D remains unclear. V was cut by 3 bases and J by 5 bases, with 17 bases left in between. Germline assignment: CDR1 SGDLS and CDR2 YYNGEE. This CDR3 is 15 amino acids long. CDR3 residues: CASSAGPNSAETQYF. CDR3 nucleotide sequence: TGTGCCAGCAGCGCCGGACCCAACTCGGCGGAGACCCAGTACTTC.

For this clonotype: Relative to the germline gene, one junction end is altered; a read error may explain this. This rearrangement joins TRBV20-1 to TRBJ2-7, with 9 nucleotides matching TRBD2. In germline, CDR1 is DFQATT, CDR2 SNEGSKA (reference sequence). The CDR3 has 15 residues. DNA for the CDR3: TGCAGTGCCAGAGGGACTAGCACGGCATCCTACGAGCAGTACTTC. Translated: CSARGTSTASYEQYF.

The chain recombines TRBV29-1 with TRBJ1-1; no reliable D call. The V end was cut by 3 bases, the J end by 0 bases, with 11 bases between. CDR3 size: 14 residues. Germline assignment: CDR1 SQVTM and CDR2 ANQGSEA. CDR3 in DNA: TGCAGCGTTGAGGGCAGCGCCATGAACACTGAAGCTTTCTTT. Translation: CSVEGSAMNTEAFF.

This clonotype has only a few counts. The chain uses TRBV14 and TRBJ2-7; 13 nucleotides match TRBD2. The junction had 10 bases not matched to a gene; V was cut back by 3 bases and J by 2 bases. Germline assignment: CDR1 SGHDN and CDR2 FVKESK. This CDR3 has 18 amino acids. Here the CDR3 DNA reads TGTGCCAGCAGCCACCGACTAGCGGGGGGCACACTTCCCTACGAGCAGTACTTC. Protein product: CASSHRLAGGTLPYEQYF.

This clonotype was recorded a few times. The J gene is TRBJ2-5, the V gene TRBV28; D might be TRBD1 or TRBD2, each matching 5 bases. Per germline, CDR1 MDHEN and CDR2 SYDVKM. Trimming removed 7 bases from V and 2 bases from J, with 17 bases in between. This CDR3 has 15 residues. CDR3 protein: CASTEWGRVQETQYF. The CDR3 DNA reads TGTGCCAGCACCGAATGGGGACGGGTACAAGAGACCCAGTACTTC.

This clonotype was picked up a small number of times. The rearrangement links TRBV9 to TRBJ2-1, with 7 bases fitting TRBD2. The CDR3 spans 15 residues. The J segment lost 7 bases and the V segment lost 2 bases, leaving 9 bases of the junction unmatched. Germline V gene lookup returns CDR1 SGDLS and CDR2 YYNGEE. CDR3 sequence reads: CASSVLGGRENEQFF. In DNA form, the CDR3 reads TGTGCCAGCAGCGTCCTAGGCGGGAGAGAAAATGAGCAGTTCTTC.

This clonotype was seen a handful of times. The CDR3 region has the DNA TGCAGCGTAAAAAAGGGGACAGGCAGGAACGAGCAGTACTTC. This codes for CSVKKGTGRNEQYF. The gene calls are TRBV29-1 and TRBJ2-7; 8 nucleotides align to TRBD1. Germline trimming cut 6 bases from V and 5 bases from J; bases unmatched to any gene: 12. Germline values: CDR1 SQVTM, CDR2 ANQGSEA. This CDR3 has 14 amino acids.

The sample holds a few counts of this clonotype. This chain joins TRBV20-1 and TRBJ2-2; D possibly corresponds to TRBD2 (7 bases). There are 14 residues in the CDR3. Germline V gene lookup returns CDR1 DFQATT and CDR2 SNEGSKA (reference sequence). V was shortened by 3 bases and J by 3 bases, with 11 bases between the two germline ends. The CDR3 reads CSASTGRDTGELFF. CDR3 DNA: TGCAGTGCTAGTACAGGGAGGGACACCGGGGAGCTGTTTTTT.

The J gene is TRBJ2-1, the V gene TRBV12-3 or TRBV12-4; D perhaps matches TRBD1 (5 bases). With the DNA end fitting TRBJ2-7 better, the J assignment may be wrong. The CDR3 length is 12 residues. The CDR3 DNA reads TGTGCCAGCAGTTTATACAGGAACGAGCAGTACTTC. This codes for CASSLYRNEQYF.

This clonotype came up a few times. The V call is TRBV6-1, the J call TRBJ2-3, with D possibly being TRBD1 (6 bases). The V end was cut by 7 bases, the J end by 8 bases, with 19 bases between. The CDR3 length is 14 residues. Germline V gene data show CDR1 as MNHNS and CDR2 as SASEGT. The CDR3 reads CASILRDPRGTQYF. CDR3 in DNA: TGTGCCAGCATCCTAAGGGATCCCAGGGGTACGCAGTATTTT.

The chain recombines TRBV4-3 with TRBJ2-1; D could derive from TRBD1 or TRBD2 (5 bases each). Per germline, CDR1 LGHNA and CDR2 YSLEER. V shed 0 bases and J shed 4 bases, with 10 bases lying between them. The CDR3 consists of 15 residues. The DNA of the CDR3 is TGCGCCAGCAGCCAAGAGGGGGACGTTTACAATGAGCAGTTCTTC. Amino acid sequence: CASSQEGDVYNEQFF.

The chain has TRBV10-3 and TRBJ2-7, with D tentatively TRBD1 (6 bases). CDR1 is ENHRY and CDR2 is SYGVKD in the germline V gene. The V end was cut by 4 bases, the J end by 5 bases, with 12 bases between. The CDR3 is made up of 13 amino acids. The CDR3 nucleotides are TGTGCCATCAGTGGGTTGGGGGCTGACGAGCAGTACTTC. Translating gives CAISGLGADEQYF.

The V and J genes are TRBV4-3 and TRBJ1-4, with D possibly being TRBD1 (5 bases). Trimming removed 3 bases at V and 10 bases at J, with 18 bases between. There are 15 residues in the CDR3. The germline gives CDR1 LGHNA, CDR2 YSLEER. CDR3 sequence reads: CASSQELGQGGKLFF. The CDR3 coding sequence is TGCGCCAGCAGCCAGGAGCTGGGGCAGGGCGGAAAACTGTTTTTT.

The chain employs TRBV5-1 and TRBJ2-7, with D perhaps TRBD2 (5 bases). This CDR3 is 13 amino acids long. V was shortened by 5 bases and J by 3 bases, with 12 bases between the two germline ends. The germline V gene encodes CDR1 SGHRS and CDR2 YFSETQ. The chain's CDR3 is CASRQAGVYEQYF. In DNA form, the CDR3 reads TGCGCCAGCAGACAAGCCGGGGTCTACGAGCAGTACTTC.

V gene TRBV11-2 combines with J gene TRBJ2-2; the D gene is possibly TRBD2 (5 bases). The CDR3 extends over 18 amino acids. The V end lost 3 bases, the J end lost 6 bases, and 23 bases lay between the germline ends. CDR1 and CDR2 from the germline V gene are SGHAT and FQNNGV. The DNA for the CDR3 is TGTGCCAGCAGCTTGATTTGTGGGAGTTTTCAATCTTCCGGGGAGCTGTTTTTT. Translation gives CASSLICGSFQSSGELFF.

This clonotype was seen ten or more times. The junction and the germline gene differ at one end; a read error may be behind it. The chain is built from TRBV7-2 and TRBJ2-5; unclear D gene. The CDR3 runs to 13 residues. Germline V gene data show CDR1 as SGHTA and CDR2 as FQGNSA. The CDR3 nucleotides read TGTGCCAGCAGTTTAGGACGGGTAGAGACCCAGTACTTC. Protein product: CASSLGRVETQYF.

This clonotype has only a few counts. The chain couples TRBV20-1 to TRBJ2-5; D gene unclear. The CDR3 is 14 amino acids. CDR1 and CDR2 from the germline V gene are DFQATT and SNEGSKA (reference sequence). V was shortened by 3 bases and J by 0 bases, with 11 bases between the two germline ends. CDR3 amino acids: CSASSGWYQETQYF. DNA of the CDR3: TGCAGTGCTAGTTCGGGTTGGTACCAAGAGACCCAGTACTTC.

The CDR3 region has the DNA TGCGCCAGCAGCCAAGATCGGTTGAGTGTCGGGGGGGGATGGCAGTACTTC. It encodes CASSQDRLSVGGGWQYF. The chain carries TRBV4-3 and TRBJ2-5; the match to TRBD2 covers 8 bases. Germline values: CDR1 LGHNA, CDR2 YSLEER. The CDR3 contains 17 residues. The V gene end was trimmed by 0 bases and the J gene end by 11 bases; junction bases not matched to a gene: 17.

The V gene is TRBV6-5, the J gene TRBJ2-5, with 7 bases matching TRBD1. The DNA end favors TRBJ2-7, so the J call may be wrong. Germline V gene data show CDR1 as MNHEY and CDR2 as SVGAGI. There are 15 residues in the CDR3. CDR3 sequence (DNA): TGTGCCAGCAGTTCCCTTACCGGGACAGTCTACGAGCAGTACTTC. The encoded protein is CASSSLTGTVYEQYF.

A few counts support this clonotype. V and J are TRBV20-1 and TRBJ1-5; D is unresolved. V shed 0 bases and J shed 2 bases, with 8 bases lying between them. The CDR3 extends over 14 amino acids. Germline lookup yields CDR1 DFQATT and CDR2 SNEGSKA (reference sequence). CDR3 in DNA: TGCAGTGCTAGAGATGGGTCCGGCAATCAGCCCCAGCATTTT. It codes for CSARDGSGNQPQHF.

V usage is TRBV24-1 and J usage is TRBJ2-6; D gene unclear. Germline values: CDR1 KGHDR, CDR2 SFDVKD. The CDR3 is 15 residues long. The ends were cut back, 1 base at V and 7 bases at J, with 10 bases in the middle. CDR3 nucleotide sequence: TGTGCCACCAGTGATTTAGCTAACAAAGCCAACGTCCTGACTTTC. Translation: CATSDLANKANVLTF.

The chain uses TRBV20-1 and TRBJ1-4; TRBD1 aligns across 7 bases. The CDR3 contains 15 residues. With 6 bases clipped from V and 8 bases from J, the junction kept 15 bases outside the gene matches. Per germline, CDR1 DFQATT and CDR2 SNEGSKA (reference sequence). CDR3 nucleotide sequence: TGCAGTGCCAGCACTCCGGGACAGACAGTAGAAAAACTGTTTTTT. Translation gives CSASTPGQTVEKLFF.